The rows below give T cell receptor beta chains drawn from one sample of a study of blood T cell repertoires in COVID-19. The method was immunoSEQ multiplex PCR; TCRdb's version includes in-frame clones alone and lacks a portion of them. The sample shows 97,000 or so clones, roughly nine tenths of them seen only once. What was sequenced was peripheral blood. These receptors came from a man in his forties or fifties with active COVID-19. The CDR3 runs from the conserved cysteine through the conserved F or W. The order of the fields is clone size, V gene, CDR3 length, J gene, D gene, CDR3 DNA, CDR3 protein. D genes are given only for firm matches. Not all rows give a size; the values are once, few, many and, for expanded clones, a class.

>-|TRBV4-1|15|TRBJ1-2|-
TGCGCCAGCAGCCAAGATAGAGGGCCCAACTATGGCTACACCTTC
CASSQDRGPNYGYTF
>-|TRBV7-2|17|TRBJ2-4|TRBD2
TGTGCCAGCAGCTTAGCTCCTGGGACTAGCGGGGGGGCCATCGCTTACTTC
CASSLAPGTSGGAIAYF
>-|TRBV19|17|TRBJ2-1|TRBD2
TGTGCCAGTAGTACCCCCTCTACAGCGGGGGGGATGAATGAGCAGTTCTTC
CASSTPSTAGGMNEQFF
>few|TRBV4-2|15|TRBJ2-5|-
TGTGCCAGCAGCCAAGATCTAAGCTCCCAAGAGACCCAGTACTTC
CASSQDLSSQETQYF
>-|TRBV7-9|13|TRBJ2-2|-
TGTGCCAGCAGCCTCTTGAACACCGGGGAGCTGTTTTTT
CASSLLNTGELFF
>-|TRBV12-3/TRBV12-4|12|TRBJ2-5|-
TGTGCCAGCAGTTTTAGCCTGGGGACCCAGTACTTC
CASSFSLGTQYF
>-|TRBV12-3/TRBV12-4|13|TRBJ2-3|-
TGTGCCAGCAGCCGTGCAGGTGTAGATACGCAGTATTTT
CASSRAGVDTQYF
>-|TRBV3-1/TRBV3-2|13|TRBJ2-3|-
TGTGCCAGCAGCCAAGGCCAGGGCTATACGCAGTATTTT
CASSQGQGYTQYF
>few|TRBV6-5|15|TRBJ2-1|TRBD2
TGTGCCAGCAGTTCTGCGCGGGGGGCCTCTCTTGAGCAGTTCTTC
CASSSARGASLEQFF
>-|TRBV5-4|15|TRBJ2-1|TRBD2
TGTGCCAGCAGCCTCACTAGCGGGGCCAATAATGAGCAGTTCTTC
CASSLTSGANNEQFF
>-|TRBV11-1|16|TRBJ2-5|-
TGTGCCAGCAGCTTAGGCGGACTACCACCCAGGGAGACCCAGTACTTC
CASSLGGLPPRETQYF
>-|TRBV12-3/TRBV12-4|12|TRBJ2-7|-
TGTGCCAGCAGTTGGAGTTTCTACGAGCAGTACTTC
CASSWSFYEQYF
>once|TRBV9|16|TRBJ2-3|TRBD1
TGTGCCAGCAGCGTGGGTGACAGGGGTCCCGCAGATACGCAGTATTTT
CASSVGDRGPADTQYF
>-|TRBV24-1|16|TRBJ1-1|-
TGTGCCACCAGTGATTTGCCCCCCATACAGTACCGCCGAGCTTTCTTT
CATSDLPPIQYRRAFF
>-|TRBV4-1|16|TRBJ2-7|TRBD1
TGCGCCAGCAGCCAAGAGGGTCGGACAGGGGGCTTCGAGCAGTACTTC
CASSQEGRTGGFEQYF
>once|TRBV5-1|15|TRBJ2-2|-
TGCGCCAGCAGCTTGCACACGCCGAACACCGGGGAGCTGTTTTTT
CASSLHTPNTGELFF
>-|TRBV15|17|TRBJ1-5|TRBD1
TGTGCCACCAGCAGAGATATCGAGGGACAGATGAATCAGCCCCAGCATTTT
CATSRDIEGQMNQPQHF
>-|TRBV7-2|18|TRBJ2-5|TRBD2
TGTGCCAGCAGCTACGACGGTCGACTAGCGGGGGGGCTGGAGACCCAGTACTTC
CASSYDGRLAGGLETQYF
>-|TRBV5-1|15|TRBJ1-3|-
TGCGCCAGCAGCTTTTTAGGGAGCTCTGGAAACACCATATATTTT
CASSFLGSSGNTIYF
>-|TRBV2|13|TRBJ1-1|-
TGTGCCAGCAGTGACAGGGTGAACACTGAAGCTTTCTTT
CASSDRVNTEAFF
>-|TRBV19|14|TRBJ1-4|-
TGTGCCAGTAGTAGCACAGGAACGAATGAAAAACTGTTTTTT
CASSSTGTNEKLFF
>few|TRBV18|14|TRBJ2-1|TRBD1
TGTGCCAGCTCACCAGAGACAGGGGTGAATGAGCAGTTCTTC
CASSPETGVNEQFF
>-|TRBV25-1|16|TRBJ1-4|-
TGTGCCAGCAGTGAGCTGGGCACGTCAACTAATGAAAAACTGTTTTTT
CASSELGTSTNEKLFF
>-|TRBV24-1|15|TRBJ2-1|TRBD1
TGTGCCACCAGCACAACAGGGGGCGCGGACAATGAGCAGTTCTTC
CATSTTGGADNEQFF
>-|TRBV11-2|15|TRBJ2-5|-
TGTGCCAGCAGCTTAGATGGGCCTAGCCAGAGCGCCCAGTACTTC
CASSLDGPSQSAQYF
>-|TRBV23-1|17|TRBJ2-2|-
TGCGCCAGCAGAAACGGGGGACGATCGGAATTCACCGGGGAGCTGTTTTTT
CASRNGGRSEFTGELFF
>-|TRBV27|17|TRBJ1-1|TRBD1
TGTGCCAGCAGTCCCCGGGACAGGGGGCTCATGAACACTGAAGCTTTCTTT
CASSPRDRGLMNTEAFF
>-|TRBV9|15|TRBJ2-5|-
TGTGCCAGCACCAAAACCTCCGCGGGAACGGAGACCCAGTACTTC
CASTKTSAGTETQYF
>-|TRBV6-2/TRBV6-3|12|TRBJ2-7|-
TGTGCCAGCAGTTACCTACTCTACGAGCAGTACTTC
CASSYLLYEQYF
>-|TRBV9|12|TRBJ1-2|-
TGTGCCAGCAGCGACAGGGTTTATGGCTACACCTTC
CASSDRVYGYTF
>-|TRBV5-6|14|TRBJ1-2|-
TGTGCCAGCAGCTTGGACGCGGTTGTAGATGGCTACACCTTC
CASSLDAVVDGYTF
>-|TRBV30|12|TRBJ1-1|TRBD1
TGTGCCTGGAGCCTAAGACAGGGACAAGCTTTCTTT
CAWSLRQGQAFF
>-|TRBV28|13|TRBJ1-1|-
TGTGCCAGCAGTTTTACAGGGAACACTGAAGCTTTCTTT
CASSFTGNTEAFF
>-|TRBV7-2|14|TRBJ2-3|TRBD1
TGTGCCAGCAGACAAGGACAGGGGAGAGATACGCAGTATTTT
CASRQGQGRDTQYF
>-|TRBV28|13|TRBJ2-7|-
TGTGCCAGCAGGGGGGCTGGCCCTGGGGAGCAGTACTTC
CASRGAGPGEQYF
>-|TRBV18|15|TRBJ1-6|-
TGTGCCAGCTCACCCATAACAGGGTATAATTCACCCCTCCACTTT
CASSPITGYNSPLHF
>-|TRBV5-1|14|TRBJ1-6|TRBD1
TGCGCCAGCAAGGCGACAGGGGATAATTCACCCCTCCACTTT
CASKATGDNSPLHF
>-|TRBV19|11|TRBJ1-2|TRBD1
TGTGCCAGTAGCCAAGGGGGCGGCTACACCTTC
CASSQGGGYTF
>-|TRBV5-4|16|TRBJ1-4|-
TGTGCCAGCAGCTTGAGGACCGGGGGGGTGGGTGAAAAACTGTTTTTT
CASSLRTGGVGEKLFF
>-|TRBV14|13|TRBJ1-5|-
TGTGCCAGCAGCCGGACAGAAAATCAGCCCCAGCATTTT
CASSRTENQPQHF
>-|TRBV6-4|13|TRBJ1-5|TRBD1
TGTGCCAGCAGCCGGGACAGAGGGCAGCCCCAGCATTTT
CASSRDRGQPQHF
>-|TRBV10-3|14|TRBJ1-1|-
TGTGCCATCAGTGAGCAGTACATGAACACTGAAGCTTTCTTT
CAISEQYMNTEAFF
>-|TRBV7-9|15|TRBJ2-3|TRBD2
TGTGCCAGCAGCTTAAGGGGACTAGCTCCAGATACGCAGTATTTT
CASSLRGLAPDTQYF